Below, 32 T cell receptor beta chains from the same sample are listed, as sequenced in a study of OX40 agonist ivuxolimab in advanced cancers. Method: immunoSEQ multiplex PCR; TCRdb's copy keeps in-frame clones and lacks some. The sample includes 30,000 to 35,000 clones, around 81% of them seen just once. The specimen comprised CD4+ or CD8+ T cells sorted from blood, sampled in a trial of the OX40 agonist ivuxolimab. These receptor sequences come from an adult with an advanced solid tumor such as melanoma, head and neck, liver or kidney cancer.

The rearrangement joins TRBV7-8 to TRBJ1-6; TRBD1 might be the D (6 bases). Germline values: CDR1 SGHVS, CDR2 FQNEAQ. V was shortened by 8 bases and J by 9 bases, with 14 bases between the two germline ends. The CDR3 totals 13 residues. In DNA, the CDR3 is TGTGCCAGCCGCCCGGGACATGGTTCACCCCTCCACTTT. It codes for CASRPGHGSPLHF.

CDR3 nucleotide sequence: TGTGCCAGCAGCTTATCCCTCATGAACACTGAAGCTTTCTTT. Translated, it gives CASSLSLMNTEAFF. The rearrangement links TRBV11-2 to TRBJ1-1; D gene uncertain. Germline V gives CDR1 SGHAT, CDR2 FQNNGV. The CDR3 covers 14 residues. V was pared by 2 bases and J by 0 bases, with 7 bases between.

The J gene is TRBJ2-1, the V gene TRBV5-1; D is possibly TRBD1 (5 bases). V gave up 0 bases and J gave up 7 bases, with 11 bases separating them. Germline values: CDR1 SGHRS, CDR2 YFSETQ. The CDR3 consists of 14 residues. In DNA form, the CDR3 reads TGCGCCAGCAGCTTGGCTCAGAAGGGGAATGAGCAGTTCTTC. Translation gives CASSLAQKGNEQFF.

The rearrangement joins TRBV28 to TRBJ2-6; no reliable D call. From germline, CDR1 is MDHEN and CDR2 SYDVKM. The CDR3 consists of 15 residues. Trimming left V 6 bases short and J 0 bases short, with 9 bases between. DNA for the CDR3: TGTGCCAGCAGCCTTGATACCTCTGGGGCCAACGTCCTGACTTTC. The encoded protein is CASSLDTSGANVLTF.

This chain joins TRBV5-6 and TRBJ2-2; TRBD2 is a possible D gene (5 bases). The CDR3 has 15 amino acids. Looked up from germline, CDR1 is SGHDT and CDR2 is YYEEEE. Trimming pared 0 bases from V and 5 bases from J, leaving 11 bases between. The CDR3 nucleotides are TGTGCCAGCAGCTTGGGGTGGGGAGTAACCGGGGAGCTGTTTTTT. Protein sequence: CASSLGWGVTGELFF.

Only a few counts were recorded for this clone. The CDR3 end shows no conserved phenylalanine or tryptophan, and so a read error is likely. The DNA is left out, because the CDR3 cannot be placed on it with certainty; the CDR3 is given as TCRdb lists it. V usage is TRBV7-3 and J usage is TRBJ1-2. Both ends counted, the CDR3 spans 12 residues. The V gene's germline CDR1 is SGHTA and CDR2 FQGTGA. The CDR3 loop reads CASGSGSLRPEV.

CDR3 nucleotide sequence: TGTGCCAGCAGCGTAGAGGGGGTTACGGATACGCAGTATTTT. Translated, it gives CASSVEGVTDTQYF. The rearrangement joins TRBV9 to TRBJ2-3; perhaps TRBD1 as D (6 bases). The CDR3 has 14 amino acids. The germline V and J ends were trimmed by 0 bases and 6 bases, with 11 bases remaining between them. Germline CDR1 is SGDLS and CDR2 is YYNGEE.

This clone came up once. V is TRBV6-6 and J is TRBJ2-4; no reliable D call. The CDR3 has 13 amino acids. V was pared by 4 bases and J by 2 bases, with 6 bases between. Germline V CDR1 and CDR2: MNHNY, SVGAGI (reference sequence). CDR3 protein: CASSSSPKNIQYF. The CDR3 DNA is TGTGCCAGCAGTTCCTCCCCCAAAAACATTCAGTACTTC.

J is TRBJ1-2 and V is TRBV7-9; TRBD1 is a possible D gene (6 bases). This CDR3 region has 12 residues. Germline V gene sequence: CDR1 SEHNR, CDR2 FQNEAQ (reference sequence). V lost 6 bases, J lost 7 bases, and 12 bases lay in between. The CDR3 protein is CASRIQGGGYTF. CDR3 DNA: TGTGCCAGCAGAATACAGGGAGGTGGCTACACCTTC.

The chain joins TRBV15 to TRBJ2-5, with 9 positions matching TRBD2. CDR1 is LNHNV, CDR2 YYDKDF, per germline (reference sequence). V was pared by 4 bases and J by 6 bases, with 9 bases of the junction left unmatched. The CDR3 extends over 15 amino acids. Here the CDR3 reads CATSNGAGGHQTQYF. Here the CDR3 DNA reads TGTGCCACCAGCAATGGAGCGGGAGGCCACCAGACCCAGTACTTC.

This clone appeared a single time. Other nucleotide sequences from this sample produce the same CDR3. The V and J genes are TRBV5-8 and TRBJ1-5; no clear D. The CDR3 consists of 12 residues. Deletions cut 0 bases from V and 7 bases from J, with 5 bases between. Germline CDR1 is SGHTS and CDR2 is YDEGEE. As DNA, the CDR3 is TGTGCCAGCAGCTTGGTCGACCAGCCCCAGCATTTT. It codes for CASSLVDQPQHF.

This chain links TRBV11-2 with TRBJ2-5; D not certain. The CDR3 covers 13 residues. Trimming pared 1 base from V and 5 bases from J, leaving 8 bases between. The germline V gene encodes CDR1 SGHAT and CDR2 FQNNGV. The CDR3 is CASSLAMSETQYF. CDR3 sequence (DNA): TGTGCCAGCAGCTTAGCCATGAGCGAGACCCAGTACTTC.

CDR3 DNA: TGTGCCAGCTCACCTAGCGCAGATGAAGCTTTCTTT. Residues: CASSPSADEAFF. The chain is built from TRBV18 and TRBJ1-1; D is unresolved. V gave up 3 bases and J gave up 7 bases, with 9 bases separating them. CDR3 length: 12 amino acids. In germline, CDR1 is KGHSH, CDR2 LQKENI.

The chain recombines TRBV10-3 with TRBJ2-3; a weak D match, TRBD2 (6 bases). V gave up 0 bases and J gave up 5 bases, with 12 bases separating them. The CDR3 length is 15 residues. Germline-derived CDR1 and CDR2 are ENHRY and SYGVKD. The CDR3 reads CAISESPGVGDTQYF. The CDR3 nucleotides read TGTGCCATCAGTGAGTCGCCGGGGGTGGGAGATACGCAGTATTTT.

The chain has TRBV5-1 and TRBJ1-1; tentatively, D is TRBD1 (6 bases). The CDR3 loop spans 16 amino acids. Germline loops: CDR1 SGHRS, CDR2 YFSETQ. The V gene lost 1 base and the J gene lost 0 bases, with 13 bases spanning the gap. CDR3 loop: CASSLWAGAMNTEAFF. CDR3 DNA sequence: TGCGCCAGCAGCTTGTGGGCAGGGGCAATGAACACTGAAGCTTTCTTT. Filled out from reference TRBV5-1 and TRBJ1-1, the complete variable domain reads KAGVTQTPRYLIKTRGQQVTLSCSPISGHRSVSWYQQTPGQGLQFLFEYFSETQRNKGNFPGRFSGRQFSNSRSEMNVSTLELGDSALYLCASSLWAGAMNTEAFFGQGTRLTVV.

The CDR3 coding sequence is TGTGCCTGGAGTCCGGGACAGGCCTTCCAAGAGACCCAGTACTTC. It yields the protein CAWSPGQAFQETQYF. J is TRBJ2-5 and V is TRBV30, with 8 bases identical to TRBD1. Germline CDR1 and CDR2: GTSNPN and SVGIG (reference sequence). The CDR3 contains 15 residues. V dropped 2 bases and J dropped 1; count of bases not matched to a gene: 6.

The J gene is TRBJ2-3, the V gene TRBV7-2; the match to TRBD2 covers 7 bases. CDR3 length: 14 amino acids. Trimming removed 5 bases from V and 4 bases from J; junction bases left unmatched: 6. The germline CDR1 and CDR2 sequences are SGHTA and FQGNSA. As DNA, the CDR3 is TGTGCCAGCAGCCGTAGCGGGTGGGCAGATACGCAGTATTTT. Amino acids: CASSRSGWADTQYF.

This chain connects TRBV2 to TRBJ2-7, with D perhaps TRBD1 or TRBD2 (5 bases each). CDR1 and CDR2 (germline): SNHLY, FYNNEI. V lost 7 bases to trimming and J lost 6 bases, with 22 bases between them. CDR3 length: 15 amino acids. CDR3 sequence reads: CASTHPSGARGEQYF. The CDR3 nucleotides read TGTGCCAGCACTCATCCTTCCGGGGCCCGAGGCGAGCAGTACTTC.

This chain joins TRBV28 and TRBJ1-5, with 7 bases fitting TRBD1. The V gene end was trimmed by 7 bases and the J gene end by 10 bases; junction bases not matched to a gene: 10. Per germline, CDR1 MDHEN and CDR2 SYDVKM. There are 13 residues in the CDR3. CDR3 sequence reads: CASIGTALKPQHF. The CDR3 bases are TGTGCCAGCATAGGGACAGCCCTCAAACCCCAGCATTTT.

The genes are TRBV25-1 and TRBJ2-7, with 8 positions matching TRBD1. Germline CDR1 is MGHDK and CDR2 is SYGVNS. The CDR3 is 13 amino acids. J was trimmed by 2 bases and V by 7 bases; bases with no gene match: 4. The DNA for the CDR3 is TGTGCCAGCACCCAGGGACAGGCCTACGAGCAGTACTTC. Translating it yields CASTQGQAYEQYF.

CDR3 nucleotide sequence: TGTGCCAGCAGCCCTTCATCTGGCTCCTACAATGAGCAGTTCTTC. This encodes CASSPSSGSYNEQFF. The chain recombines TRBV5-4 with TRBJ2-1; D is uncertain. This CDR3 has 15 amino acids. Germline V gene data show CDR1 as SGHNT and CDR2 as YYREEE (reference sequence). V lost 4 bases and J 0 bases, leaving 11 bases between the germline ends.

This chain joins TRBV6-1 and TRBJ1-2; D is unresolved. The V end was cut by 5 bases, the J end by 2 bases, with 9 bases between. This CDR3 contains 13 residues. CDR1 is MNHNS and CDR2 is SASEGT in the germline V gene. Written as DNA, the CDR3 is TGTGCCAGCAGTCCACGACGGAACTATGGCTACACCTTC. It yields the protein CASSPRRNYGYTF.

DNA for the CDR3: TGTGCCAGCAGCTTAGGACAGGGAGAAGGCTACGAGCAGTACTTC. This gives the protein CASSLGQGEGYEQYF. This chain joins TRBV11-3 and TRBJ2-7; 7 nucleotides match TRBD1. Germline values: CDR1 SGHNT, CDR2 YENEEA. The CDR3 contains 15 residues. After removal of 1 base from V and 3 bases from J, the junction contained 6 bases not matched to a gene.

This sequence joins TRBV10-2 and TRBJ2-7, with D tentatively TRBD2 (6 bases). V lost 6 bases to trimming and J lost 2 bases, with 20 bases between them. Germline V gene sequence: CDR1 WSHSY, CDR2 SAAADI. The CDR3 covers 16 residues. CDR3 region: CASRRLGRGGAYEQYF. Written as DNA, the CDR3 is TGCGCCAGCAGAAGGCTCGGGAGAGGAGGGGCCTACGAGCAGTACTTC.

The gene calls are TRBV18 and TRBJ2-1; 8 positions match TRBD2. The germline gives CDR1 KGHSH, CDR2 LQKENI. This CDR3 is 16 amino acids long. V gave up 6 bases and J gave up 0 bases; unmatched junction bases: 7. CDR3 sequence: CASSGLAPSSYNEQFF. The DNA for the CDR3 is TGTGCCAGCTCTGGACTAGCCCCGAGCTCCTACAATGAGCAGTTCTTC. Full variable domain (rest looked up from reference TRBV18 and TRBJ2-1): NAGVMQNPRHLVRRRGQEARLRCSPMKGHSHVYWYRQLPEEGLKFMVYLQKENIIDESGMPKERFSAEFPKEGPSILRIQQVVRGDSAAYFCASSGLAPSSYNEQFFGPGTRLTVL.

This chain joins TRBV5-1 and TRBJ2-5; no reliable D call. Germline V CDR1 and CDR2: SGHRS, YFSETQ. The CDR3 runs 15 residues. Trimming stripped 2 bases from V and 5 bases from J, with 16 bases between. The CDR3: CASSLRGPGEETQYF. The CDR3, as DNA: TGCGCCAGCAGCTTACGAGGTCCCGGTGAGGAGACCCAGTACTTC.

The V and J genes are TRBV2 and TRBJ2-2, with a tentative D call TRBD2 (6 bases). There are 14 residues in the CDR3. Trimming stripped 6 bases from V and 0 bases from J, with 8 bases between. Germline CDR1 reads SNHLY; CDR2 reads FYNNEI. The chain's CDR3 is CASREGPNTGELFF. CDR3 nucleotides: TGTGCCAGCAGGGAGGGGCCGAACACCGGGGAGCTGTTTTTT.

The chain employs TRBV18 and TRBJ1-3, with 7 bases that match TRBD1. Germline CDR1 and CDR2: KGHSH and LQKENI. The CDR3 contains 17 residues. The trim removed 0 bases at V and 0 bases at J, leaving 5 bases unmatched. CDR3 sequence reads: CASSPPQGRSSGNTIYF. The CDR3, as DNA: TGTGCCAGCTCACCACCACAGGGGAGAAGCTCTGGAAACACCATATATTTT.

The chain is built from TRBV7-2 and TRBJ2-7, with 7 bases matching TRBD1. V lost 2 bases and J lost 6; bases outside the gene matches: 4. The germline gives CDR1 SGHTA, CDR2 FQGNSA. CDR3 length: 13 residues. CDR3 loop: CASSLTGVREQYF. CDR3 nucleotides: TGTGCCAGCAGCTTAACAGGGGTACGCGAGCAGTACTTC.

The chain couples TRBV4-3 to TRBJ1-2; possible D gene TRBD1, 6 bases. The V end was cut by 4 bases, the J end by 6 bases, with 21 bases between. Germline values: CDR1 LGHNA, CDR2 YSLEER. The CDR3 is 16 residues long. Written as DNA, the CDR3 is TGCGCCAGCAGCCCGAGCCACAGGGAGGCACTGAATGGCTACACCTTC. Protein sequence: CASSPSHREALNGYTF.

The chain links TRBV7-9 to TRBJ1-2; 7 nucleotides line up with TRBD1. CDR3 size: 13 residues. Germline trimming cut 0 bases from V and 8 bases from J; bases unmatched to any gene: 3. CDR1 is SEHNR, CDR2 FQNEAQ, per germline (reference sequence). CDR3 DNA sequence: TGTGCCAGCAGCTTAGCGGGACAGCTCGGCTACACCTTC. Translating gives CASSLAGQLGYTF.

The rearrangement links TRBV7-2 to TRBJ2-5, with D hard to call. This CDR3 comprises 14 residues. Between the trimmed V and J ends, which lost 2 bases and 3 bases, there was a span of 10 bases. Germline-derived CDR1 and CDR2 are SGHTA and FQGNSA. The CDR3 spells CASSLRRNKETQYF. CDR3 nucleotide sequence: TGTGCCAGCAGCTTAAGGCGGAACAAAGAGACCCAGTACTTC. Full variable domain (outside the CDR3, taken from reference TRBV7-2 and TRBJ2-5): GAGVSQSPSNKVTEKGKDVELRCDPISGHTALYWYRQSLGQGLEFLIYFQGNSAPDKSGLPSDRFSAERTGGSVSTLTIQRTQQEDSAVYLCASSLRRNKETQYFGPGTRLLVL.